The next 31 T cell receptor beta chains were all read from a single sample in a study of blood T cell repertoires in COVID-19. The data were produced by immunoSEQ multiplex PCR, yet TCRdb's version contains in-frame clones alone and is incomplete. The sample lists 190,000 or so clones, 70% to 90% seen once, with approximately 7.6% in the top ten. The sequenced sample consisted of PBMCs or T cells enriched from blood (not recorded which). The receptors come from a woman between 18 and 30 years old who had recovered from COVID-19.

The chain uses TRBV9 and TRBJ2-3; TRBD2 matches 7 bases. Per germline, CDR1 SGDLS and CDR2 YYNGEE. This CDR3 is built from 15 residues. V gave up 0 bases and J gave up 2 bases; unmatched junction bases: 3. CDR3 loop: CASSVAGGLTDTQYF. Here the CDR3 DNA reads TGTGCCAGCAGCGTAGCGGGGGGACTCACAGATACGCAGTATTTT.

The genes are TRBV30 and TRBJ2-3, with D uncertain. This CDR3 is built from 13 residues. Trimming left V 0 bases short and J 1 base short, with 5 bases between. Germline values: CDR1 GTSNPN, CDR2 SVGIG (reference sequence). This CDR3 is CAWSVRGTDTQYF. DNA of the CDR3: TGTGCCTGGAGTGTACGCGGCACAGATACGCAGTATTTT.

The rearrangement joins TRBV5-1 to TRBJ1-2; TRBD1 matches at 7 bases. Germline lookup yields CDR1 SGHRS and CDR2 YFSETQ. This CDR3 comprises 13 residues. The J segment lost 6 bases and the V segment lost 2 bases, leaving 4 bases of the junction unmatched. CDR3 bases: TGCGCCAGCAGCTTAGATACAGGGGATGGCTACACCTTC. It yields the protein CASSLDTGDGYTF.

The genes are TRBV5-1 and TRBJ2-7, with a tentative D call TRBD1 (6 bases). The V gene's germline CDR1 is SGHRS and CDR2 YFSETQ. This CDR3 spans 12 amino acids. V lost 0 bases to trimming and J lost 12 bases, with 13 bases between them. CDR3 sequence (DNA): TGCGCCAGCAGCTTGGAACAGGGACCCCTGTACTTC. This codes for CASSLEQGPLYF.

The V gene is TRBV25-1, the J gene TRBJ2-5; the match to TRBD1 covers 12 bases. The V gene end was trimmed by 5 bases and the J gene end by 4 bases; junction bases not matched to a gene: 8. The germline gives CDR1 MGHDK, CDR2 SYGVNS. The CDR3 has 16 residues. The CDR3 is CASSPGGQGARETQYF. The CDR3, as DNA: TGTGCCAGCAGTCCAGGGGGACAGGGGGCGCGAGAGACCCAGTACTTC.

The chain uses TRBV7-9 and TRBJ1-5; D ambiguous. V lost 5 bases to trimming and J lost 4 bases, with 9 bases between them. Germline CDR1 reads SEHNR; CDR2 reads FQNEAQ (reference sequence). This CDR3 region has 13 residues. CDR3 residues: CASSRGTNQPQHF. In nucleotides, the CDR3 is TGTGCCAGCAGCCGCGGTACAAATCAGCCCCAGCATTTT.

DNA for the CDR3: TGTGCCAGCAGCTTAGATCGCGAAAGTGGTGAGCAGTTCTTC. Encoded protein: CASSLDRESGEQFF. The chain links TRBV11-2 to TRBJ2-1; D not certain. The germline gives CDR1 SGHAT, CDR2 FQNNGV. Trimming stripped 0 bases from V and 9 bases from J, with 12 bases between. This CDR3 has 14 residues.

CDR3 nucleotides: TGTGCCAGTAGCGTGAGTAGCAATCAGCCCCAGCATTTT. Amino acid sequence: CASSVSSNQPQHF. This chain uses TRBV19 with TRBJ1-5; D unclear. Trimming took off 6 bases at V and 0 bases at J, with 6 bases between the two ends. Germline CDR1 LNHDA, CDR2 SQIVND (reference sequence). CDR3 length equals 13 residues.

V is TRBV28 and J is TRBJ1-5; 8 positions match TRBD1. J lost 4 bases, V lost 2 bases, and 7 bases had no gene match. Germline assignment: CDR1 MDHEN and CDR2 SYDVKM. The CDR3 runs to 16 residues. The CDR3 here is CASSLHTGQGNQPQHF. DNA for the CDR3: TGTGCCAGCAGTTTACACACTGGACAGGGAAATCAGCCCCAGCATTTT. Using reference TRBV28 and TRBJ1-5 for the parts outside the CDR3, the full variable domain is DVKVTQSSRYLVKRTGEKVFLECVQDMDHENMFWYRQDPGLGLRLIYFSYDVKMKEKGDIPEGYSVSREKKERFSLILESASTNQTSMYLCASSLHTGQGNQPQHFGDGTRLSIL.

The chain is built from TRBV28 and TRBJ2-1; TRBD2 aligns across 7 bases. Losses at the gene ends were 3 bases for V and 10 bases for J; bases not matched to a gene: 6. The CDR3 length is 13 residues. Germline values: CDR1 MDHEN, CDR2 SYDVKM. The chain's CDR3 is CASSLGQGGEQFF. CDR3 sequence (DNA): TGTGCCAGCAGTTTGGGCCAGGGAGGGGAGCAGTTCTTC.

The CDR3, as DNA: TGTGCCAGCAGTGAAACCCTTGGGGGGGGCTCCGGGGAGCTGTTTTTT. Translation gives CASSETLGGGSGELFF. V gene TRBV25-1 combines with J gene TRBJ2-2, with TRBD2 as a possible D gene (7 bases). Between the trimmed V and J ends, which lost 2 bases and 6 bases, there was a span of 16 bases. The CDR3 has 16 amino acids. Germline V gene lookup returns CDR1 MGHDK and CDR2 SYGVNS.

The gene calls are TRBV5-4 and TRBJ2-5, with TRBD2 as a possible D gene (5 bases). This CDR3 region has 15 residues. The germline V and J ends were trimmed by 0 bases and 3 bases, with 12 bases remaining between them. The V gene's germline CDR1 is SGHNT and CDR2 YYREEE (reference sequence). The CDR3 spells CASSLGRTEKETQYF. The CDR3 region has the DNA TGTGCCAGCAGCTTGGGTAGGACTGAAAAAGAGACCCAGTACTTC. Supplemented by reference TRBV5-4 and TRBJ2-5, the full variable domain reads ETGVTQSPTHLIKTRGQQVTLRCSSQSGHNTVSWYQQALGQGPQFIFQYYREEENGRGNFPPRFSGLQFPNYSSELNVNALELDDSALYLCASSLGRTEKETQYFGPGTRLLVL.

V gene TRBV30 combines with J gene TRBJ2-1; 7 bases are shared with TRBD1. CDR1 and CDR2 from the germline V gene are GTSNPN and SVGIG (reference sequence). The CDR3 is 13 amino acids. After removal of 2 bases from V and 3 bases from J, the junction contained 1 base not matched to a gene. As DNA, the CDR3 is TGTGCCTGGAGTTGGGACAGCTACAATGAGCAGTTCTTC. As protein: CAWSWDSYNEQFF.

This sequence joins TRBV2 and TRBJ2-7; 9 bases fit TRBD1. The CDR3 sequence is 16 residues long. J gave up 3 bases and V 8 bases, and 14 bases lay outside the gene matches. CDR1 SNHLY and CDR2 FYNNEI come from the germline V gene. In DNA, the CDR3 is TGTGCCAGCCCCAAGCGACAGGGGGATTCCAGCTACGAGCAGTACTTC. Translation gives CASPKRQGDSSYEQYF.

The gene calls are TRBV11-3 and TRBJ1-1, with D unclear. V lost 5 bases and J 7 bases, leaving 14 bases between the germline ends. The CDR3 contains 13 residues. Germline values: CDR1 SGHNT, CDR2 YENEEA. CDR3 in amino acids: CASSARVEGEAFF. The CDR3 DNA reads as TGTGCCAGCAGCGCGAGGGTGGAGGGTGAAGCTTTCTTT.

The chain is built from TRBV11-3 and TRBJ1-5, with TRBD1 matching over 7 bases. Germline trimming cut 8 bases from V and 11 bases from J; bases unmatched to any gene: 12. This CDR3 spans 13 amino acids. Germline loops: CDR1 SGHNT, CDR2 YENEEA. CDR3 region: CASGEQGRHTQHF. The CDR3 region has the DNA TGTGCCAGCGGTGAACAGGGGCGACATACCCAGCATTTT.

This clone has more than one count but fewer than ten. The chain recombines TRBV5-6 with TRBJ2-7; 7 bases line up with TRBD1. CDR1 SGHDT and CDR2 YYEEEE come from the germline V gene. The V gene end was trimmed by 7 bases and the J gene end by 0 bases; junction bases not matched to a gene: 7. The CDR3 totals 14 residues. Here the CDR3 DNA reads TGTGCCAGCGGACCGACAGGGAGCTCCTACGAGCAGTACTTC. It translates to CASGPTGSSYEQYF. The full variable domain, completed using reference TRBV5-6 and TRBJ2-7, is DAGVTQSPTHLIKTRGQQVTLRCSPKSGHDTVSWYQQALGQGPQFIFQYYEEEERQRGNFPDRFSGHQFPNYSSELNVNALLLGDSALYLCASGPTGSSYEQYFGPGTRLTVT.

This chain joins TRBV30 and TRBJ1-1; possible D gene TRBD1, 6 bases. Germline CDR1 GTSNPN, CDR2 SVGIG (reference sequence). This CDR3 has 13 residues. V lost 3 bases and J lost 0, with 8 bases in between. CDR3 coding DNA: TGTGCCTGGAGGACAGGCATGAACACTGAAGCTTTCTTT. It specifies CAWRTGMNTEAFF.

This chain joins TRBV13 and TRBJ1-5, with D possibly being TRBD1 (5 bases). V lost 5 bases to trimming and J lost 2 bases, with 22 bases between them. CDR3 size: 18 residues. The germline gives CDR1 PRHDT, CDR2 FYEKMQ (reference sequence). The CDR3 DNA sequence: TGTGCCAGCAGCCTTCTCGACTCCCTCAGGGCGCGCAATCAGCCCCAGCATTTT. It yields the protein CASSLLDSLRARNQPQHF.

V usage is TRBV6-5 and J usage is TRBJ1-1; perhaps TRBD1 as D (5 bases). V was trimmed by 0 bases and J by 1 base, leaving 12 bases between them. The germline V gene encodes CDR1 MNHEY and CDR2 SVGAGI. This CDR3 comprises 16 residues. The CDR3 sequence: CASSYSRDFRNTEAFF. In nucleotides, the CDR3 is TGTGCCAGCAGTTACTCCAGGGATTTTCGGAACACTGAAGCTTTCTTT.

The rearrangement links TRBV29-1 to TRBJ1-3; 8 bases align to TRBD1. Germline V lookup: CDR1 SQVTM, CDR2 ANQGSEA. Germline trimming cut 3 bases from V and 2 bases from J; bases unmatched to any gene: 0. CDR3 length equals 13 residues. The CDR3 spells CSVEDRAGNTIYF. The CDR3 DNA reads TGCAGCGTTGAGGACAGGGCTGGAAACACCATATATTTT.

V and J are TRBV15 and TRBJ1-6; 9 bases fit TRBD1. Trimming cost V 1 base and J 6 bases; bases outside gene matches: 10. This CDR3 comprises 18 residues. Per the germline V gene, CDR1 is LNHNV and CDR2 is YYDKDF (reference sequence). The CDR3 loop is CATSRARTGTGFNSPLHF. Here the CDR3 DNA reads TGTGCCACCAGCAGAGCTCGTACGGGGACAGGGTTTAATTCACCCCTCCACTTT.

This clone was seen only a few times. The chain recombines TRBV12-1 with TRBJ2-1; the table's D call, TRBD2, was not checked against the DNA. TRBV12-1 is a pseudogene. CDR3 size: 19 residues. This CDR3 is CASSSLDVKRGLPGNEQFF. As DNA, the CDR3 is TGTGCCAGCAGCTCCCTAGACGTCAAGCGGGGGTTACCGGGTAATGAGCAGTTCTTC.

This clone was detected a few times. The chain employs TRBV19 and TRBJ2-2, with TRBD1 matching over 7 bases. The CDR3 contains 15 residues. CDR1 and CDR2 (germline): LNHDA, SQIVND (reference sequence). The V gene end was trimmed by 6 bases and the J gene end by 5 bases; junction bases not matched to a gene: 9. CDR3 sequence: CASRVEGARTGELFF. The CDR3 DNA reads TGTGCCAGTAGGGTCGAGGGGGCTCGGACCGGGGAGCTGTTTTTT.

The V call is TRBV12-3 or TRBV12-4, the J call TRBJ2-2; possibly TRBD2 for D (6 bases). V lost 10 bases and J lost 7, with 13 bases in between. There are 12 residues in the CDR3. CDR3 protein: CATVGGSGELFF. The CDR3 DNA follows: TGTGCCACAGTGGGGGGTAGCGGGGAGCTGTTTTTT.

The CDR3, as DNA: TGTGCCAGCAACCGGGACACTTACAATGAGCAGTTCTTC. Its translation: CASNRDTYNEQFF. This rearrangement joins TRBV2 to TRBJ2-1; possibly TRBD1 for D (6 bases). The V end lost 7 bases, the J end lost 4 bases, and 11 bases lay between the germline ends. Germline V gene lookup returns CDR1 SNHLY and CDR2 FYNNEI. The CDR3 spans 13 residues.

The chain recombines TRBV30 with TRBJ2-1; the match to TRBD1 covers 8 bases. This CDR3 region has 12 residues. Losses at the gene ends were 8 bases for V and 7 bases for J; bases not matched to a gene: 7. Looked up from germline, CDR1 is GTSNPN and CDR2 is SVGIG (reference sequence). The CDR3 region is CARDRGGNEQFF. The CDR3 region has the DNA TGTGCCCGAGACAGGGGTGGGAATGAGCAGTTCTTC.

This clone has more than one count but fewer than ten. The chain uses TRBV4-1 and TRBJ1-5, with TRBD1 matching 7 bases. The CDR3 covers 15 residues. Germline assignment: CDR1 MGHRA and CDR2 YSYEKL. Trimming removed 4 bases from V and 2 bases from J; junction bases left unmatched: 5. Written as DNA, the CDR3 is TGCGCCAGCAGCCCGTCAGGGGGAGGCAATCAGCCCCAGCATTTT. Translating it yields CASSPSGGGNQPQHF.

Details on this clone: Distinct nucleotide sequences in the sample also encode this CDR3. CDR3 protein: CASSLGGDYGYTF. CDR3 in DNA: TGCGCCAGCAGCTTGGGAGGAGACTATGGCTACACCTTC. The chain couples TRBV5-1 to TRBJ1-2; D is uncertain. The V end was cut by 0 bases, the J end by 3 bases, with 6 bases between. There are 13 residues in the CDR3. Germline V gene lookup returns CDR1 SGHRS and CDR2 YFSETQ.

V usage is TRBV29-1 and J usage is TRBJ1-1, with D possibly being TRBD1 (5 bases). V lost 6 bases, J lost 0 bases, and 11 bases lay in between. Germline V lookup: CDR1 SQVTM, CDR2 ANQGSEA. The CDR3 spans 13 residues. CDR3 in amino acids: CSVDSQMNTEAFF. The CDR3 nucleotides read TGCAGCGTAGACAGTCAAATGAACACTGAAGCTTTCTTT.

The genes are TRBV5-6 and TRBJ1-1; no clear D. V lost 1 base and J 3 bases, leaving 16 bases between the germline ends. The CDR3 runs 16 residues. Germline-derived CDR1 and CDR2 are SGHDT and YYEEEE. DNA for the CDR3: TGTGCCAGCAGCTTGTCAGCGGTTGGGAGATACACTGAAGCTTTCTTT. It encodes CASSLSAVGRYTEAFF. Combining the CDR3 with reference TRBV5-6 and TRBJ1-1 gives the whole variable domain DAGVTQSPTHLIKTRGQQVTLRCSPKSGHDTVSWYQQALGQGPQFIFQYYEEEERQRGNFPDRFSGHQFPNYSSELNVNALLLGDSALYLCASSLSAVGRYTEAFFGQGTRLTVV.